This TCR beta chain appears in the sequencing data of a study of post-analysis software for immune sequencing data (dated by TCRdb to between 2014 and 2016). Describing the broader study: The recorded disease courses included relapsing-remitting, secondary progressive and progressive-relapsing multiple sclerosis, and some patients had no subtype annotation. A subset of samples was prepared in parallel using single-end sample barcoding, then pooled and co-amplified after Illumina adapter ligation. Patient repertoires were compared against roughly 12 previously published healthy control repertoires from donors aged about 6 to 28 years. Broader findings and caveats from the paper: The control group was slightly older than the multiple sclerosis patient group. Direct clustering with F measure showed strong co-clustering of samples prepared in the same batch, prompting a batch-effect correction. Multiple sclerosis patients had significantly lower normalized Chao1 diversity than controls, a result that suggests substantial peripheral T-cell clonal expansion. Four or five TRBV segments, including TRBV5-6, TRBV5-1 and TRBV20-1, were significantly more frequent in patients than controls.

Receptor amplification or capture employed PCR. Sequencing used an Illumina HiSeq 2500. To reduce PCR and sequencing biases, unique molecular identifiers were built into the TCR beta cDNA libraries. Approximately 500,000 cDNA molecules were obtained per 1 to 10 million input T cells, so each molecule approximated one T cell. Patient libraries were prepared and sequenced with the same protocol used for the earlier healthy control dataset. Within a given batch, samples were prepared together, multiplexed and sequenced on the same HiSeq lane. The published analysis was carried out like this. MIGEC handled the raw barcoded reads, throwing out single-read molecular identifier groups before consensus assembly and CDR3 extraction. VDJtools was used for post-analysis of the clonotype tables, and diversity was normalized by down-sampling every dataset to the size of the smallest sample. Repertoire overlap clustering matched CDR3 amino acid but not nucleotide sequences to correct batch-related cross-sample contamination. The public sequencing data were trimmed at Q25 with fastp and processed into clonotypes with MiXCR by TCRdb, which kept only in-frame beta chains. All rows with the same CDR3 protein become a single entry with the most common DNA and genes. Here the V and J calls rest on TCRdb's processing, not on the authors' analysis. The sample yields under 900,000 distinct CDR3 sequences; around 50% were counted once. The ten largest clonotypes hold 4% to 5.5% of the sample.

Turning to this clonotype: Its antigen is currently not known. Base qualities are not provided; no much larger clone lies one nucleotide away.

TCR beta repertoires were profiled from peripheral blood of about a dozen young patients with multiple sclerosis to demonstrate the VDJtools post-analysis software. The multiple sclerosis patients were children and adolescents between roughly 6 and 17 years of age. The germline ends are 13 bases apart after V is trimmed by 0 bases and J by 7 bases. The CDR3, from cysteine to phenylalanine, totals 15 residues. Of all the DNA, just the CDR3 is kept, 45 bases in frame from base 1. CDR1 is given as MGHRA and CDR2 as YSYEKL, both from the germline V gene. Sequences were obtained from blood. This sequence originates from a girl aged 10 to 17 with multiple sclerosis. The chain links TRBV4-1 with TRBJ2-1; the D segment might be TRBD1 or TRBD2, since each matches 6 bases. The CDR3: CASSQEGLGGNEQFF. The DNA sequence is TGCGCCAGCAGCCAAGAGGGGCTAGGGGGGAATGAGCAGTTCTTC.